The entry below gives a single TCR beta chain sequence along with its context. The sample comes from a study of cytomegalovirus exposure and HLA in healthy donors. Both 60 Vbeta primers and 13 Jbeta primers went into the PCR. Clones were read by immunoSEQ multiplex PCR, and TCRdb kept only the in-frame ones, dropping some. This sample's table has some 120,000 clones. Germline V gives CDR1 MNHNS, CDR2 SASEGT. V dropped 4 bases and J dropped 6; count of bases not matched to a gene: 6. The CDR3 is 14 amino acids. The TCR was taken from a man aged 18 to 35 in good health and CMV-seronegative. The material sequenced was PBMCs. This chain connects TRBV6-1 to TRBJ2-1, with 7 bases that match TRBD2. The CDR3 coding sequence is TGTGCCAGCAGTGTCTTGGGGGGGAGCAATGAGCAGTTCTTC. Translated, it gives CASSVLGGSNEQFF.